The T cell receptor beta chain under discussion was sequenced for a study of blood T cell repertoires in COVID-19 (dated by TCRdb to about 2020). Background for the entire study: Samples from collaborators originated in the United States, Italy and Spain and spanned both the acute and convalescent phases of COVID-19. The material from the prospective study consisted of cDNA or gDNA derived from T cells, B-cell-depleted T cells, or PBMCs. Subjects who had been exposed to COVID-19, were actively infected with it, or had recovered from it provided the deeply sampled blood TCRbeta repertoires that made up the dataset. A freely available public database, intended as a resource for researchers studying the immune response to SARS-CoV-2, is where the repertoires were released. Samples came from the ongoing ImmuneRACE study (first 160 participants) plus 1,254 subjects from 6 global collaborators. Sample metadata almost always included a de-identified subject ID, COVID-19 status, age in years and sex. Where available, HLA class I and class II types were taken from metadata supplied by the sample provider and were not determined by assay-based typing. General findings and caveats noted by the study authors: The quantity of clinical and demographic metadata differed by source and by participant and was supplied without curation.

V is reduced by 4 bases and J by 6 bases, leaving a spacing of 6 bases between them. Via the germline V gene, CDR1 is SGHTA and CDR2 FQGNSA. The CDR3, cysteine through phenylalanine, is 11 amino acids long. Only the CDR3 portion is preserved as DNA: 33 bases, with reading frame beginning at the first base. TCRbeta CDR3 regions were amplified from genomic DNA using the immunoSEQ Assay, a bias-controlled multiplex PCR. In the paper's pipeline: The number of nucleated cells in each sample was estimated by amplification of reference gene primers within the assay. To quantify the absolute abundance of each unique TCRbeta CDR3 rearrangement, sequence reads were collapsed and filtered. For each sample, productive Simpson clonality was calculated as the square root of Simpson's diversity index over productive rearrangements. The source is immuneACCESS, and TCRdb retained only in-frame sequences with V and J called. Part of the clones is not carried over; for the studies checked, unresolved V genes explain less than half of this, and the remainder is unexplained. V and J calls and clone size are given by that table; D and trimming were obtained from the DNA. The sample table holds roughly 150,000 clones, of which more than 75% were seen once. The ten largest make up around 2.1% of the sample.

Samples from volunteer blood donors who had recovered from COVID-19 were contributed by a second Seattle source. Each collaborating institution followed its own protocols to collect whole blood in K2EDTA tubes. For TCRbeta analysis, collaborators shipped samples in one of three forms: frozen whole blood, isolated PBMCs, or DNA extracted from either of those sample types. Comments on this clone: Its antigen remains undetermined. Qualities for individual bases were not recorded, and no much larger clone is one base off.

The sample was peripheral blood. The chain is made from TRBV7-2 and TRBJ1-2, with no confident D gene call. This TCR came from a man aged 45-60 years who had recovered from COVID-19. The nucleotide sequence reads TGTGCCAGCAGCTCAAGAGATGGCTACACCTTC. It is translated as CASSSRDGYTF.